Sequencing of this T cell receptor (beta chain) was carried out in a study of cytomegalovirus exposure and HLA in healthy donors. Study results and caveats: Altogether, around 160 TCR beta chains were recorded as cytomegalovirus-associated. V- and J-gene trimming of TCR beta was linked (in a later analysis) to a missense DCLRE1C variant.

With 8 bases removed from V and 6 bases from J, the gap between germline ends came to 20 bases. The CDR3 is made up of 15 amino acids. Germline values: CDR1 SGHNT, CDR2 YENEEA. The PCR used 60 Vbeta and 13 Jbeta primers. The table came from immunoSEQ multiplex PCR; TCRdb's copy has only in-frame clones and leaves some out. The sample has around 150,000 clones; roughly 83% are singletons. Concerning this clone: Its antigen is undetermined.

The sequenced sample consisted of PBMCs. This TCR was sampled from a man aged 35 to 55 in good health and CMV-seronegative. The V gene is TRBV11-3, the J gene TRBJ2-1; D is perhaps TRBD1 (5 bases). For the CDR3, the DNA is TGTGCCAGCTCAAGAGGATCACAGGTTTCCAATGAGCAGTTCTTC. Encoded protein: CASSRGSQVSNEQFF.